This T cell receptor beta chain stems from a study of T cells after yellow fever vaccination. Notes on the study in general: At under 98% for CD4 and almost 90% for CD8, most primary-vaccination clones showed up again after the booster.

This clonotype was seen ten or more times. Its cognate antigen is unknown. Each CDR3 protein is one row after TCRdb ran MiXCR on the 5' RACE reads. The table has 250,000 or so distinct CDR3 sequences, 6.9% seen once. CDR3 length equals 15 residues. Per germline, CDR1 SGHRS and CDR2 YFSETQ. Trimming removed 4 bases from V and 0 bases from J; junction bases left unmatched: 4. The TCR sequence derives from a man aged 25 to 45 who received the YFV17D yellow fever vaccine. Sample: CD4+ T cells sorted from PBMCs, taken 15 days after the yellow fever booster vaccination. V usage is TRBV5-1 and J usage is TRBJ1-3, with 7 bases aligning to TRBD1. The CDR3 DNA reads as TGCGCCAGCAGCGTAGGGGGCGGCTCTGGAAACACCATATATTTT. It is translated as CASSVGGGSGNTIYF.